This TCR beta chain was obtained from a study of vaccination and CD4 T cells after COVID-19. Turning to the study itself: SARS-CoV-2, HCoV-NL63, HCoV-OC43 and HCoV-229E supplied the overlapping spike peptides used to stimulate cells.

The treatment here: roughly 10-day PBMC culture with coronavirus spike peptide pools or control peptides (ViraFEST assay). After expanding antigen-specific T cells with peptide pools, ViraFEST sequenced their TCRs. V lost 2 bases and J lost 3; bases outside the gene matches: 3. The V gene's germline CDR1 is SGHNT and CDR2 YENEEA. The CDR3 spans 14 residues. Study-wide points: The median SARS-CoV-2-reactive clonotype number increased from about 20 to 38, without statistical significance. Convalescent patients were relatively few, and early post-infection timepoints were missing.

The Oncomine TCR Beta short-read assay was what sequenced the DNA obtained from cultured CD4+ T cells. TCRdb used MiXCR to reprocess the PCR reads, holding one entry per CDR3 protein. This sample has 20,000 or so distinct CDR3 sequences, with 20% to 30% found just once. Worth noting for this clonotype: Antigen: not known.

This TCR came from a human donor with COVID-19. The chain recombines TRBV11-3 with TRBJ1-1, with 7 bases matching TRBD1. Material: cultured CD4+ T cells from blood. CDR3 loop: CASSLSGGHTEAFF. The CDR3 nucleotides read TGTGCCAGCAGCTTATCAGGGGGTCACACTGAAGCTTTCTTT. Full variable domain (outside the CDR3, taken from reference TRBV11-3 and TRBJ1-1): EAGVVQSPRYKIIEKKQPVAFWCNPISGHNTLYWYLQNLGQGPELLIRYENEEAVDDSQLPKDRFSAERLKGVDSTLKIQPAELGDSAVYLCASSLSGGHTEAFFGQGTRLTVV.